The 9 T cell receptor beta chains reported below all come from one sample, sequenced in a study of technical replicates of blood from several donors. Assay used: immunoSEQ multiplex PCR; TCRdb lists only in-frame clones, some missing. The sample records about 79,000 clones, 94% being singletons. The sequenced material came from T cells isolated from PBMCs. These receptors were obtained from a human donor in good health.

This clone was seen more than once but under ten times. V usage is TRBV28 and J usage is TRBJ1-1; D gene unclear. V was clipped by 6 bases and J by 5 bases, with 7 bases between them. Germline assignment: CDR1 MDHEN and CDR2 SYDVKM. The CDR3 is 11 amino acids. CDR3 amino acids: CASRMRTEAFF. CDR3 DNA sequence: TGTGCCAGCAGGATGAGGACTGAAGCTTTCTTT.

The genes are TRBV10-1 and TRBJ1-5, with D possibly TRBD1 on 5 matching bases. V was cut by 6 bases and J by 3 bases, with 18 bases left in between. Germline V gene lookup returns CDR1 WNHNN and CDR2 SYGVQD (reference sequence). The CDR3 extends over 16 amino acids. DNA for the CDR3: TGCGCCAGCAGCTGGACACGCTTGAGACCCAATCAGCCCCAGCATTTT. This translates into CASSWTRLRPNQPQHF.

This chain links TRBV11-2 with TRBJ2-2; 7 bases line up with TRBD1. The CDR3 covers 13 residues. Trimming at V came to 6 bases and at J to 6 bases, leaving 4 bases not matched to a gene. Germline lookup yields CDR1 SGHAT and CDR2 FQNNGV. CDR3 in amino acids: CASRRQGSGELFF. DNA for the CDR3: TGTGCCAGCAGACGACAGGGATCCGGGGAGCTGTTTTTT.

The V gene is TRBV29-1, the J gene TRBJ1-1; D unresolved. The germline gives CDR1 SQVTM, CDR2 ANQGSEA. This CDR3 is built from 13 residues. Trimming left V 6 bases short and J 1 base short, with 12 bases between. CDR3 nucleotides: TGCAGCGTCCCCGGTATCCGGAACACTGAAGCTTTCTTT. Translation gives CSVPGIRNTEAFF.

The chain has TRBV13 and TRBJ2-7; 11 bases map to TRBD2. J lost 4 bases, V lost 6 bases, and 8 bases had no gene match. Germline V gene sequence: CDR1 PRHDT, CDR2 FYEKMQ (reference sequence). The CDR3 totals 15 residues. DNA for the CDR3: TGTGCCAGCAGGAACCCACTAGCGGGGGATTACGAGCAGTACTTC. This codes for CASRNPLAGDYEQYF.

This chain uses TRBV5-1 with TRBJ2-5, with 12 bases lining up with TRBD1. The length of the CDR3 is 17 residues. V shed 4 bases, J shed 5 bases, and the junction held 12 bases outside the gene matches. The germline CDR1 and CDR2 sequences are SGHRS and YFSETQ. Written as DNA, the CDR3 is TGCGCCAGCAGCCCGCAACCGGGACAGGGGGCAAGCGAGACCCAGTACTTC. It encodes CASSPQPGQGASETQYF.

The V gene is TRBV7-3, the J gene TRBJ1-1, with a tentative D call TRBD1 (5 bases). The V and J ends lost 2 bases and 0 bases respectively, with 16 bases between them. This CDR3 is built from 17 residues. Germline V lookup: CDR1 SGHTA, CDR2 FQGTGA. CDR3 loop: CASSLSRTNFMNTEAFF. The DNA of the CDR3 is TGTGCCAGCAGCTTATCTAGGACAAACTTCATGAACACTGAAGCTTTCTTT.

This clone appeared once. The chain recombines TRBV11-2 with TRBJ2-3; 10 nucleotides match TRBD1. Per germline, CDR1 SGHAT and CDR2 FQNNGV. J gave up 8 bases and V 4 bases, and 12 bases lay outside the gene matches. The CDR3 consists of 16 residues. For the CDR3, the DNA is TGTGCCAGCAGCTCATCCCCCGGGACAGGGGCCGGTACGCAGTATTTT. It encodes CASSSSPGTGAGTQYF.

The V call is TRBV6-6, the J call TRBJ2-1; D is unresolved. CDR3 size: 13 residues. Between the trimmed V and J ends, which lost 6 bases and 6 bases, there was a span of 12 bases. CDR1 is MNHNY and CDR2 is SVGAGI in the germline V gene (reference sequence). The DNA of the CDR3 is TGTGCCAGCAGCAGGATTATAAGCAATGAGCAGTTCTTC. Its translation is CASSRIISNEQFF.